This section outlines one T cell receptor beta chain sequence together with its context. Profiled with immunoSEQ multiplex PCR; TCRdb holds only in-frame clones, not every one. The data show approximately 160,000 clones, with around nine tenths seen just once and approximately 2.9% held by the top ten. This entry is derived from a study of cytotoxic CD8 clonotypes in ibrutinib-treated CLL. Study as a whole: Results showed some 24 partial and 2 complete responses; following median approximately 68 months, roughly 14 remained remitted, about 12 advanced.

The sequence derives from a human donor with chronic lymphocytic leukemia. The sample in question was PBMCs, obtained at disease progression, from a patient treated with ibrutinib.

In DNA form, the CDR3 reads TGTGCCAGCAGACTGACAGTTTTGACTGAAGCTTTCTTT. Its translation: CASRLTVLTEAFF. This rearrangement joins TRBV7-9 to TRBJ1-1; TRBD1 is a possible D gene (5 bases). Germline loops: CDR1 SEHNR, CDR2 FQNEAQ (reference sequence). V was cut by 6 bases and J by 5 bases, with 13 bases left in between. The CDR3 consists of 13 residues.